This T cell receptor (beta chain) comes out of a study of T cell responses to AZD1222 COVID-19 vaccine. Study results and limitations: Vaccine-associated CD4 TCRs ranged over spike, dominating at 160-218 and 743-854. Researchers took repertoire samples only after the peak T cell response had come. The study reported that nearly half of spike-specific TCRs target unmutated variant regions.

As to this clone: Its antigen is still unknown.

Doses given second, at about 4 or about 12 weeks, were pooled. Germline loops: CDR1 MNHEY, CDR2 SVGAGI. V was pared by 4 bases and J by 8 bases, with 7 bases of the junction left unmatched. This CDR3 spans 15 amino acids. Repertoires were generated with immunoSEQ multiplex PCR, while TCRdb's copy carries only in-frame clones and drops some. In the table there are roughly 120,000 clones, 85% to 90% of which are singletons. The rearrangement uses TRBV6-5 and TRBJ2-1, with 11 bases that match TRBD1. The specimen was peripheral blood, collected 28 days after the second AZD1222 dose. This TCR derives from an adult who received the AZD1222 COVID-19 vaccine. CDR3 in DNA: TGTGCCAGCAGTTCCGGGACAGGGGGATTGGATGAGCAGTTCTTC. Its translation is CASSSGTGGLDEQFF.